The 20 T cell receptor beta chains listed next were all sequenced from one sample in a study of shared T cell receptors in the human thymus. The assay was immunoSEQ multiplex PCR, and TCRdb's table has in-frame clones only and misses some. The sample carries 540,000 or so clones, around three quarters recorded once. This sample also appeared in a second study, on human thymus T cells.

The sample taken for sequencing was thymocytes. These receptors were taken from a boy in the first two years of life with a congenital heart defect.

V usage is TRBV9 and J usage is TRBJ2-1, with 7 bases matching TRBD2. Germline CDR1 reads SGDLS; CDR2 reads YYNGEE. V shed 0 bases, J shed 10 bases, and the junction held 13 bases outside the gene matches. This CDR3 has 16 residues. The CDR3 loop reads CASSVDAERDPGEQFF. CDR3 nucleotides: TGTGCCAGCAGCGTAGATGCGGAGCGGGACCCTGGAGAGCAGTTCTTC.

This clone has just one count. The chain couples TRBV5-1 to TRBJ2-7, with 9 nucleotides matching TRBD1. This CDR3 has 16 amino acids. Germline CDR1 reads SGHRS; CDR2 reads YFSETQ. J lost 3 bases, V lost 4 bases, and 11 bases had no gene match. In DNA, the CDR3 is TGCGCCAGCAGCCCCAGTGGGGGACAGGGTTTCTACGAGCAGTACTTC. It codes for CASSPSGGQGFYEQYF. Variable domain in full (rest from reference TRBV5-1 and TRBJ2-7): KAGVTQTPRYLIKTRGQQVTLSCSPISGHRSVSWYQQTPGQGLQFLFEYFSETQRNKGNFPGRFSGRQFSNSRSEMNVSTLELGDSALYLCASSPSGGQGFYEQYFGPGTRLTVT.

The chain employs TRBV4-3 and TRBJ1-1, with a possible D match to TRBD1 (5 bases). In germline, CDR1 is LGHNA, CDR2 YSLEER. The CDR3 has 18 amino acids. V was clipped by 0 bases and J by 0 bases, with 17 bases between them. CDR3 nucleotides: TGCGCCAGCAGCCAAGAGCGGCAGGGTAGAGATTTGAACACTGAAGCTTTCTTT. It encodes CASSQERQGRDLNTEAFF.

Comment on this clone: Other DNA sequences of this sample code for an identical CDR3. The chain joins TRBV5-6 to TRBJ1-1, with a possible D match to TRBD1 (5 bases). Germline CDR1 SGHDT, CDR2 YYEEEE. This CDR3 region has 14 residues. Trimming left V 0 bases short and J 1 base short, with 7 bases between. DNA of the CDR3: TGTGCCAGCAGCTTGGAAGGGGCGAACACTGAAGCTTTCTTT. Protein: CASSLEGANTEAFF.

The chain has TRBV5-4 and TRBJ1-1, with 7 bases fitting TRBD1. Germline CDR1 reads SGHNT; CDR2 reads YYREEE (reference sequence). Trimming took 4 bases from V and 4 from J; bases not matched to a gene: 22. CDR3 length: 19 residues. CDR3 residues: CASSSTSGTDKKAVTEAFF. The CDR3 DNA is TGTGCCAGCAGCAGTACCTCCGGGACAGACAAGAAGGCGGTCACTGAAGCTTTCTTT.

This chain links TRBV14 with TRBJ2-5; 9 bases map to TRBD2. The germline CDR1 and CDR2 sequences are SGHDN and FVKESK. The CDR3 has 19 residues. Germline trimming cut 4 bases from V and 1 base from J; bases unmatched to any gene: 16. The CDR3 spells CASSPGDSGSRATQETQYF. DNA for the CDR3: TGTGCCAGCAGCCCCGGGGATAGCGGGAGCCGAGCCACCCAAGAGACCCAGTACTTC.

The CDR3 reads CASSLHAGLNYGYTF. In DNA form, the CDR3 reads TGCGCCAGCAGCCTTCACGCGGGTCTCAACTATGGCTACACCTTC. V gene TRBV4-3 combines with J gene TRBJ1-2, with D hard to call. The CDR3 totals 15 residues. V was shortened by 4 bases and J by 2 bases, with 14 bases between the two germline ends. The V gene's germline CDR1 is LGHNA and CDR2 YSLEER.

The rearrangement uses TRBV5-4 and TRBJ2-7, with a weak D call TRBD1 (6 bases). Looked up from germline, CDR1 is SGHNT and CDR2 is YYREEE (reference sequence). There are 15 residues in the CDR3. Trimming removed 3 bases from V and 2 bases from J, with 15 bases in between. The CDR3 protein is CASSSLGGGPYEQYF. CDR3 bases: TGTGCCAGCAGCTCCCTGGGTGGGGGCCCCTACGAGCAGTACTTC. The full variable domain, rest sourced from reference TRBV5-4 and TRBJ2-7, is ETGVTQSPTHLIKTRGQQVTLRCSSQSGHNTVSWYQQALGQGPQFIFQYYREEENGRGNFPPRFSGLQFPNYSSELNVNALELDDSALYLCASSSLGGGPYEQYFGPGTRLTVT.

Only one count was recorded for this clone. This chain joins TRBV7-8 and TRBJ1-3; 9 nucleotides align to TRBD1. Looked up from germline, CDR1 is SGHVS and CDR2 is FQNEAQ. CDR3 size: 16 residues. J gave up 4 bases and V 5 bases, and 9 bases lay outside the gene matches. This CDR3 reads CASSHIEGTGGNTIYF. Here the CDR3 DNA reads TGTGCCAGCAGCCACATTGAAGGGACAGGGGGAAACACCATATATTTT.

This clone was recorded a few times. In DNA, the CDR3 is TGCAGCGTTGGACAGGGGGATAATAGTTATGAAAAACTGTTTTTT. Protein sequence: CSVGQGDNSYEKLFF. This rearrangement joins TRBV29-1 to TRBJ1-4, with 9 bases that match TRBD1. The germline V gene encodes CDR1 SQVTM and CDR2 ANQGSEA. Trimming at V came to 4 bases and at J to 6 bases, leaving 9 bases not matched to a gene. This CDR3 region has 15 residues.

Concerning this clone: The junction does not match germline at one end; this may be a read error. The chain recombines TRBV4-1 with TRBJ2-1; TRBD2 matches 10 bases. The CDR3 sequence is 13 residues long. Germline V gene data show CDR1 as MGHRA and CDR2 as YSYEKL. DNA for the CDR3: TGCGCCAGCGGCCAACTAGCGGGGCCCGGGCAGTTCTTC. Translation gives CASGQLAGPGQFF.

The chain is built from TRBV7-9 and TRBJ2-7, with 15 bases identical to TRBD2. CDR1 is SEHNR, CDR2 FQNEAQ, per germline (reference sequence). The CDR3 runs 17 residues. V dropped 7 bases and J dropped 1; count of bases not matched to a gene: 8. CDR3 bases: TGTGCCAGCAACACTGGGACTAGCGGGAGGAATTCCTACGAGCAGTACTTC. It translates to CASNTGTSGRNSYEQYF.

The J gene is TRBJ2-1, the V gene TRBV6-1; D might be TRBD1 (6 bases). CDR3 length equals 15 residues. The germline V gene encodes CDR1 MNHNS and CDR2 SASEGT. With 2 bases removed from V and 6 bases from J, the gap between germline ends came to 14 bases. The chain's CDR3 is CASSERRGKVNEQFF. CDR3 sequence (DNA): TGTGCCAGCAGTGAACGCAGGGGAAAGGTCAATGAGCAGTTCTTC.

V and J are TRBV11-3 and TRBJ1-1, with unresolved D. Trimming shortened V by 1 base and J by 1 base, and 4 bases separated the two germline ends. The germline CDR1 and CDR2 sequences are SGHNT and YENEEA. This CDR3 spans 13 amino acids. CDR3 residues: CASSLAGNTEAFF. Written as DNA, the CDR3 is TGTGCCAGCAGCTTAGCGGGGAACACTGAAGCTTTCTTT.

This chain uses TRBV27 with TRBJ2-7; D perhaps matches TRBD1 (5 bases). Germline values: CDR1 MNHEY, CDR2 SMNVEV (reference sequence). The CDR3 is made up of 16 amino acids. The germline V and J ends were trimmed by 5 bases and 3 bases, with 20 bases remaining between them. CDR3 DNA sequence: TGTGCCAGCAGTAAAAGAAGGGGCCCCTTTTTCTACGAGCAGTACTTC. Translated, it gives CASSKRRGPFFYEQYF.

The V and J genes are TRBV11-3 and TRBJ2-2; tentative D call: TRBD2 (6 bases). The germline CDR1 and CDR2 sequences are SGHNT and YENEEA. The CDR3 is 15 residues long. V was clipped by 5 bases and J by 4 bases, with 14 bases between them. CDR3 loop: CASSPRLDSTGELFF. The CDR3 DNA sequence: TGTGCCAGCAGCCCCAGACTAGATAGCACCGGGGAGCTGTTTTTT.

The chain joins TRBV29-1 to TRBJ2-7, with 8 positions matching TRBD2. Germline V CDR1 and CDR2: SQVTM, ANQGSEA. This CDR3 contains 16 residues. With V trimmed by 3 bases and J by 2 bases, 12 bases remained unmatched. CDR3 loop: CSVEKGGRNSPYEQYF. For the CDR3, the DNA is TGCAGCGTTGAGAAGGGCGGGAGGAATTCCCCCTACGAGCAGTACTTC.

The chain employs TRBV29-1 and TRBJ2-7; possibly TRBD2 for D (7 bases). This CDR3 region has 15 residues. V dropped 5 bases and J dropped 1 base, with 18 bases sitting between them. CDR1 is SQVTM, CDR2 ANQGSEA, per germline. The CDR3 DNA sequence: TGCAGCGTTCAGAGGGCGGGGGCGGCTTCCTACGAGCAGTACTTC. This codes for CSVQRAGAASYEQYF.

The chain couples TRBV9 to TRBJ2-1; D not certain. This CDR3 is 16 amino acids long. CDR1 is SGDLS and CDR2 is YYNGEE in the germline V gene. Trimming took 0 bases from V and 4 from J, leaving 14 bases between them. The DNA for the CDR3 is TGTGCCAGCAGCGTAGCTCCGGGTGGTAGGTACAATGAGCAGTTCTTC. It codes for CASSVAPGGRYNEQFF. Based on the CDR3 plus reference TRBV9 and TRBJ2-1, the full variable domain is DSGVTQTPKHLITATGQRVTLRCSPRSGDLSVYWYQQSLDQGLQFLIQYYNGEERAKGNILERFSAQQFPDLHSELNLSSLELGDSALYFCASSVAPGGRYNEQFFGPGTRLTVL.

J is TRBJ1-6 and V is TRBV15; D remains unclear. This CDR3 contains 15 residues. Germline V CDR1 and CDR2: LNHNV, YYDKDF (reference sequence). V lost 1 base, J lost 10 bases, and 14 bases lay in between. The CDR3 bases are TGTGCCACCAGCAGAGCAGTGCTGGGGAGCTCACCCCTCCACTTT. Translated: CATSRAVLGSSPLHF.